These T cell receptor beta chains were read from a single sample in a study of monozygotic twins with inflammatory bowel disease. From its re-call of the 5' RACE reads, TCRdb lists each CDR3 protein once, without DNA. The listing records approximately 160,000 distinct CDR3 sequences. The sample consisted of blood. The origin of the receptors is a human donor with ulcerative colitis or Crohn's disease, or a healthy co-twin of an affected twin (not recorded which). Each CDR3 is given with its conserved first and last residue.

j_gene: TRBJ1-5; v_gene: TRBV23-1; CDR3aa: CASSQSPSTFDSNQPQHF
j_gene: TRBJ1-4; v_gene: TRBV20-1; CDR3aa: CSTGSTNEKLFF
j_gene: TRBJ2-7; v_gene: TRBV18; CDR3aa: CASSPRGGEQYF
j_gene: TRBJ2-4; v_gene: TRBV20-1; CDR3aa: CSAGSGGPNIQYF
j_gene: TRBJ2-7; v_gene: TRBV20-1; CDR3aa: CSARDSREYEQYF
j_gene: TRBJ1-1; v_gene: TRBV3-1; CDR3aa: CASSQVGVHNSRTEAFF
j_gene: TRBJ1-5; v_gene: TRBV20-1; CDR3aa: CSARVPGTGGSYSNQPQHF
j_gene: TRBJ1-1; v_gene: TRBV5-4; CDR3aa: CASSPGTGGRDTEAFF
j_gene: TRBJ1-5; v_gene: TRBV20-1; CDR3aa: CSARKVNSNQPQHF
j_gene: TRBJ1-5; v_gene: TRBV20-1; CDR3aa: CSARDLGQGTANQPQHF
j_gene: TRBJ2-7; v_gene: TRBV29-1; CDR3aa: CSAAVGLVSYEQYF
j_gene: TRBJ2-1; v_gene: TRBV27; CDR3aa: CASSFYWEKYNEQFF
j_gene: TRBJ1-5; v_gene: TRBV20-1; CDR3aa: CSARGPGVGQPQHF
j_gene: TRBJ2-7; v_gene: TRBV20-1; CDR3aa: CSARKSPLQYF
j_gene: TRBJ1-5; v_gene: TRBV11-2; CDR3aa: CAGSLAGGSNQPQHF
j_gene: TRBJ1-4; v_gene: TRBV5-1; CDR3aa: CASSEQGAANEKLFF
j_gene: TRBJ2-1; v_gene: TRBV10-3; CDR3aa: CAISEMSLAGVSNEQFF
j_gene: TRBJ2-7; v_gene: TRBV10-3; CDR3aa: CASADSSYEQYF
j_gene: TRBJ2-7; v_gene: TRBV20-1; CDR3aa: CSARGSPSGGNQVEQYF
j_gene: TRBJ2-6; v_gene: TRBV5-1; CDR3aa: CASSLLNRPSGANVLTF
j_gene: TRBJ2-5; v_gene: TRBV20-1; CDR3aa: CSARSWEETQYF
j_gene: TRBJ2-1; v_gene: TRBV7-9; CDR3aa: CASSSLSSYNEQFF
j_gene: TRBJ2-2; v_gene: TRBV20-1; CDR3aa: CSAWSRSTGELFF
j_gene: TRBJ1-1; v_gene: TRBV4-3; CDR3aa: CASSPKPGRGMDTEAFF
j_gene: TRBJ2-7; v_gene: TRBV7-2; CDR3aa: CASSPGTSSYYEQYF
j_gene: TRBJ1-2; v_gene: TRBV6-1; CDR3aa: CASRSMGVNYGYTF
j_gene: TRBJ2-7; v_gene: TRBV5-1; CDR3aa: CASSWGQDYEQYF
j_gene: TRBJ1-2; v_gene: TRBV10-3; CDR3aa: CAISVPGVSGYTF